In this sample, the clone carrying this T cell receptor beta chain turned up a few times. Followed longitudinally, the Seattle patients had been enrolled during active infection. This table comes from immunoSEQ multiplex PCR, and its TCRdb copy is limited to in-frame clones, with some not included. The table shows over 250,000 clones, with roughly nine tenths occurring only once. V dropped 4 bases and J dropped 7; count of bases not matched to a gene: 13. The CDR3 has 16 amino acids. Germline CDR1 and CDR2: LGHNA and YNFKEQ. This sample is drawn from a study of blood T cell repertoires in COVID-19. The origin of this receptor is a woman aged 30 to 39 with COVID-19, enrolled during active disease. Sequences were obtained from peripheral blood. The rearrangement uses TRBV4-2 and TRBJ2-1, with 7 bases that match TRBD2. The CDR3 here is CASSLEAGEDYNEQFF. The CDR3 DNA sequence: TGTGCCAGCAGCCTTGAGGCGGGAGAGGATTATAATGAGCAGTTCTTC.